The 14 T cell receptor beta chains given below trace back to one sample, sequenced in a study of beta chain features in type 1 diabetes. Reverse transcription of all isolated RNA meant that expressed TCRB transcripts were sequenced. TCRdb keeps only in-frame clones here, not all; method: immunoSEQ multiplex PCR. Of about 320,000 clones in the sample, 11% to 15% were seen once. Input material: central memory CD4+ T cells from blood. The source of these receptors is a man aged 30-40 years in good health.

The table lists this clone with a few counts. This chain links TRBV2 with TRBJ2-7; D possibly corresponds to TRBD1 (5 bases). CDR1 is SNHLY, CDR2 FYNNEI, per germline. The CDR3 runs to 15 residues. Trimming removed 5 bases at V and 0 bases at J, with 14 bases between. The CDR3 region is CASSLPGMGSYEQYF. The CDR3 DNA sequence: TGTGCCAGCAGTCTCCCAGGGATGGGCTCCTACGAGCAGTACTTC.

The chain is built from TRBV7-2 and TRBJ2-4; D is uncertain. CDR1 and CDR2 from the germline V gene are SGHTA and FQGNSA. The CDR3 is made up of 17 amino acids. V was pared by 5 bases and J by 2 bases, with 19 bases between. The CDR3 loop is CASSRSGPNSPKNIQYF. The CDR3 nucleotides are TGTGCCAGCAGCCGATCCGGGCCTAACTCCCCCAAAAACATTCAGTACTTC. Combining the CDR3 with reference TRBV7-2 and TRBJ2-4 gives the whole variable domain GAGVSQSPSNKVTEKGKDVELRCDPISGHTALYWYRQSLGQGLEFLIYFQGNSAPDKSGLPSDRFSAERTGGSVSTLTIQRTQQEDSAVYLCASSRSGPNSPKNIQYFGAGTRLSVL.

The chain carries TRBV30 and TRBJ2-3, with unresolved D. CDR1 is GTSNPN, CDR2 SVGIG, per germline (reference sequence). The CDR3 spans 12 residues. V was cut by 3 bases and J by 0 bases, with 4 bases left in between. The CDR3 coding sequence is TGTGCCTGGAGCCCCAGCACAGATACGCAGTATTTT. Amino acid sequence: CAWSPSTDTQYF. Full variable domain (outside the CDR3, taken from reference TRBV30 and TRBJ2-3): SQTIHQWPATLVQPVGSPLSLECTVEGTSNPNLYWYRQAAGRGLQLLFYSVGIGQISSEVPQNLSASRPQDRQFILSSKKLLLSDSGFYLCAWSPSTDTQYFGPGTRLTVL.

This clone has a count of ten or more. The chain carries TRBV7-8 and TRBJ2-3, with TRBD1 as a possible D gene (5 bases). The CDR3 consists of 15 residues. Looked up from germline, CDR1 is SGHVS and CDR2 is FQNEAQ. V was trimmed by 1 base and J by 4 bases, leaving 12 bases between them. The CDR3 DNA is TGTGCCAGCAGCTTAGTTAGAAGGACACCAGATACGCAGTATTTT. This encodes CASSLVRRTPDTQYF. Full variable domain (missing parts from reference TRBV7-8 and TRBJ2-3): GAGVSQSPRYKVAKRGQDVALRCDPISGHVSLFWYQQALGQGPEFLTYFQNEAQLDKSGLPSDRFFAERPEGSVSTLKIQRTQQEDSAVYLCASSLVRRTPDTQYFGPGTRLTVL.

The V gene is TRBV4-3, the J gene TRBJ2-1, with a possible D match to TRBD2 (5 bases). V gave up 4 bases and J gave up 1 base, with 17 bases separating them. The CDR3 runs to 17 residues. In germline, CDR1 is LGHNA, CDR2 YSLEER. The DNA of the CDR3 is TGCGCCAGCAGCCGCCTTACCCAGCGAGGGTCCTACAATGAGCAGTTCTTC. Its translation is CASSRLTQRGSYNEQFF.

In its sample, this clone was seen many times. The rearrangement uses TRBV6-1 and TRBJ1-5; 11 positions match TRBD1. Germline V gives CDR1 MNHNS, CDR2 SASEGT. V shed 5 bases and J 5 bases; nucleotides not matched to a gene: 5. The CDR3 runs 15 residues. CDR3 bases: TGTGCCAGCAGTTGGACAGGGGGCTACGATCAGCCCCAGCATTTT. Encoded protein: CASSWTGGYDQPQHF.

This clone has a count of ten or more. The chain uses TRBV18 and TRBJ1-5; D is unclear. Germline CDR1 is KGHSH and CDR2 is LQKENI. The CDR3 has 15 residues. V gave up 0 bases and J gave up 1 base, with 7 bases separating them. CDR3 residues: CASSPPGISNQPQHF. CDR3 DNA sequence: TGTGCCAGCTCACCACCGGGGATCAGCAATCAGCCCCAGCATTTT.

The chain employs TRBV6-6 and TRBJ2-1; 8 nucleotides agree with TRBD2. CDR1 is MNHNY and CDR2 is SVGAGI in the germline V gene (reference sequence). CDR3 length equals 14 residues. V lost 4 bases, J lost 6 bases, and 5 bases stayed unmatched. CDR3 bases: TGTGCCAGCAGTTCCGCGGGGGGAGGCAATGAGCAGTTCTTC. Protein: CASSSAGGGNEQFF.

This chain links TRBV6-5 with TRBJ2-7, with 8 bases aligning to TRBD1. There are 15 residues in the CDR3. Germline V gene sequence: CDR1 MNHEY, CDR2 SVGAGI. V gave up 7 bases and J gave up 0 bases; unmatched junction bases: 8. CDR3 nucleotides: TGTGCCAGCACCGGGACAGGTTCGAGCTCCTACGAGCAGTACTTC. Residues: CASTGTGSSSYEQYF.

The table lists this clone with many counts. The chain employs TRBV14 and TRBJ1-1, with D tentatively TRBD1 (5 bases). V lost 0 bases and J 6 bases, leaving 11 bases between the germline ends. CDR3 length: 14 residues. Germline CDR1 is SGHDN and CDR2 is FVKESK. The CDR3 reads CASSQDYGGAEAFF. As DNA, the CDR3 is TGTGCCAGCAGCCAAGATTATGGGGGGGCTGAAGCTTTCTTT.

The sample holds a few counts of this clone. V gene TRBV30 combines with J gene TRBJ1-5; D unresolved. V lost 0 bases to trimming and J lost 0 bases, with 15 bases between them. In germline, CDR1 is GTSNPN, CDR2 SVGIG (reference sequence). This CDR3 has 17 residues. CDR3 loop: CAWSVGRTAYSNQPQHF. CDR3 DNA sequence: TGTGCCTGGAGTGTAGGACGGACCGCTTATAGCAATCAGCCCCAGCATTTT.

The rearrangement uses TRBV7-2 and TRBJ1-5; D remains ambiguous. The CDR3 is made up of 15 amino acids. Trimming left V 5 bases short and J 0 bases short, with 11 bases between. Germline assignment: CDR1 SGHTA and CDR2 FQGNSA. As DNA, the CDR3 is TGTGCCAGCAGCACGGACTCTTATAGCAATCAGCCCCAGCATTTT. Its protein is CASSTDSYSNQPQHF.

With respect to this clone: Relative to the germline gene, one junction end is altered; a read error may explain this. The chain is built from TRBV18 and TRBJ1-6; possible D gene TRBD1, 5 bases. The germline V gene has CDR1 KGHSH and CDR2 LQKENI. The CDR3 totals 14 residues. The CDR3 coding sequence is TGTGCCAGCTCACCAACAGGTTTTAATTCACCCCTCCGCTTT. It specifies CASSPTGFNSPLRF.

This clone was counted only a few times. The gene calls are TRBV23-1 and TRBJ1-1; 7 nucleotides agree with TRBD1. TRBV23-1 is known as an ORF, though its function is uncertain. The CDR3 covers 17 residues. J was trimmed by 4 bases and V by 3 bases; bases with no gene match: 14. The CDR3 reads CASSQGVTGVGGTEAFF. In nucleotides, the CDR3 is TGCGCCAGCAGTCAGGGGGTAACAGGGGTGGGCGGCACTGAAGCTTTCTTT.